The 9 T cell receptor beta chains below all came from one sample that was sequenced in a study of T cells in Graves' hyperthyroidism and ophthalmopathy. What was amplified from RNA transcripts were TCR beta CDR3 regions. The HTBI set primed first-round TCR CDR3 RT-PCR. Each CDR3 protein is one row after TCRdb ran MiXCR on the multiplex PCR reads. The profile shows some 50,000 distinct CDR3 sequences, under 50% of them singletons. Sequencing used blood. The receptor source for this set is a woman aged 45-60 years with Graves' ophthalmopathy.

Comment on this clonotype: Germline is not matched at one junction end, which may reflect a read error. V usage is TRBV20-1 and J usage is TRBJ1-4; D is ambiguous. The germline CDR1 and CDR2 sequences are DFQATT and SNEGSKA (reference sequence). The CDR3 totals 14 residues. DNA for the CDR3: TGCAGTACTAGGGAAAGAGGAGCTAATGAAAAACTGTTTTTT. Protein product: CSTRERGANEKLFF.

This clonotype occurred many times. CDR3 residues: CASSLGGPAYEQYF. The CDR3 nucleotides are TGCGCCAGCAGCTTGGGAGGGCCAGCCTACGAGCAGTACTTC. V usage is TRBV5-1 and J usage is TRBJ2-7, with a possible D match to TRBD2 (5 bases). Germline V gives CDR1 SGHRS, CDR2 YFSETQ. Trimming shortened V by 0 bases and J by 2 bases, and 9 bases separated the two germline ends. This CDR3 contains 14 residues. The variable domain in full, completed from reference TRBV5-1 and TRBJ2-7, reads KAGVTQTPRYLIKTRGQQVTLSCSPISGHRSVSWYQQTPGQGLQFLFEYFSETQRNKGNFPGRFSGRQFSNSRSEMNVSTLELGDSALYLCASSLGGPAYEQYFGPGTRLTVT.

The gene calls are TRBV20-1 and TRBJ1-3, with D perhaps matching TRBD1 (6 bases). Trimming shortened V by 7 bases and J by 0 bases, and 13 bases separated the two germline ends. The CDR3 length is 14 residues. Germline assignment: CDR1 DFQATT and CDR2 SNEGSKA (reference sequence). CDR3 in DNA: TGCAGTGTTTTTGACAGGAACTCTGGAAACACCATATATTTT. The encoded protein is CSVFDRNSGNTIYF.

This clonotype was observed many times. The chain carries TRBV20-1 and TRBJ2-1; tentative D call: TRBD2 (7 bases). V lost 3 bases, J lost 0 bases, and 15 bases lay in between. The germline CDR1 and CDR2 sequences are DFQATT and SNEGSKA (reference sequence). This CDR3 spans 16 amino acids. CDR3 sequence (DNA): TGCAGTGCTAGTATTCGGGGGGCGAGCTCCTACAATGAGCAGTTCTTC. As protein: CSASIRGASSYNEQFF.

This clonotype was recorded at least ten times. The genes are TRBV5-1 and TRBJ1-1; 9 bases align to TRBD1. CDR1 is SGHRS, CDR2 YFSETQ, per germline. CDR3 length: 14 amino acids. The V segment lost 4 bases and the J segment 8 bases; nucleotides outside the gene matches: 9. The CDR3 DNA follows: TGCGCCAGCAGCGTGGGGGGACAGGGTAGGGAAGCTTTCTTT. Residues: CASSVGGQGREAFF.

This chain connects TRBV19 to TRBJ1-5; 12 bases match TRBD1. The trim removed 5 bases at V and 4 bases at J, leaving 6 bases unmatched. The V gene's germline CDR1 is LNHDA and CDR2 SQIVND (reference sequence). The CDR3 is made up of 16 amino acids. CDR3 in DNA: TGTGCCAGTAGTTTCGGGACAGGGGGCTGGAATCAGCCCCAGCATTTT. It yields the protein CASSFGTGGWNQPQHF.

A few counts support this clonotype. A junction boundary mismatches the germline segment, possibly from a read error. CDR3 region: CASSSGTSGSFNNEAFF. In DNA form, the CDR3 reads TGTGCCAGCAGCTCAGGGACTAGCGGGAGCTTTAACAATGAAGCTTTCTTT. V gene TRBV7-3 combines with J gene TRBJ1-1, with a tentative D call TRBD1 (5 bases). CDR3 length equals 17 residues. The germline gives CDR1 SGHTA, CDR2 FQGTGA.

Here the CDR3 DNA reads TGTGCCAGCAGCTTAGCGGGACAGGGGGCGCGTGGGGAGCAGTACTTC. Residues: CASSLAGQGARGEQYF. The chain employs TRBV7-6 and TRBJ2-7; 12 nucleotides agree with TRBD1. V shed 0 bases and J 7 bases; nucleotides not matched to a gene: 7. The germline V gene encodes CDR1 SGHVS and CDR2 FNYEAQ. The CDR3 consists of 16 residues.

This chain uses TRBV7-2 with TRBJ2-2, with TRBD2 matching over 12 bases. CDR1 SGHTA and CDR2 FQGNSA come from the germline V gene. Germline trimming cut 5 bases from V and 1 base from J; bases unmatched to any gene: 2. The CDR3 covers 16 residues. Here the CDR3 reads CASSQLAGGNTGELFF. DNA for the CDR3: TGTGCCAGCAGCCAACTAGCGGGAGGGAACACCGGGGAGCTGTTTTTT.